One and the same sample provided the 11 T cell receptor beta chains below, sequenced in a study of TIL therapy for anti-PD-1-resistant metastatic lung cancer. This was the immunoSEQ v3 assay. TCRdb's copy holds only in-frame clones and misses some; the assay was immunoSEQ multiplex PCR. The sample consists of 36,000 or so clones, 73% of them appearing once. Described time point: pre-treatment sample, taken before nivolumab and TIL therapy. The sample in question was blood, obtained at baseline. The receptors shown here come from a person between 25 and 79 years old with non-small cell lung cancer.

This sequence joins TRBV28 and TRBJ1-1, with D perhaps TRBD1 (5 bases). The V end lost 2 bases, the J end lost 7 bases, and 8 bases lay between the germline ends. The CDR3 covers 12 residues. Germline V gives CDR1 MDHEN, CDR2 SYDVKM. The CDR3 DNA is TGTGCCAGCAGTTTAGAGGGGAATGAAGCTTTCTTT. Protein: CASSLEGNEAFF.

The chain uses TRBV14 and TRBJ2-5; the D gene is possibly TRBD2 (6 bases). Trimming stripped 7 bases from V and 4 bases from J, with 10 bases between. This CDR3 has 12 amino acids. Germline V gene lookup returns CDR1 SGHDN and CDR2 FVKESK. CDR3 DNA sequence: TGTGCCAGCACCCCCGGGGGAGAGACCCAGTACTTC. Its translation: CASTPGGETQYF.

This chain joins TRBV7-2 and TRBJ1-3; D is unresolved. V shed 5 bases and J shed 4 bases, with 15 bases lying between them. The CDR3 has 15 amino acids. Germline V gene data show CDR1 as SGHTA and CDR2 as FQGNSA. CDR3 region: CASSPREGSGNTIYF. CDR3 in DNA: TGTGCCAGCAGCCCGCGAGAGGGTTCAGGAAACACCATATATTTT.

This CDR3 reads CASSLGLAKGQYEQYF. As DNA, the CDR3 is TGTGCCAGCAGCTTGGGACTCGCAAAGGGGCAATACGAGCAGTACTTC. This rearrangement joins TRBV7-2 to TRBJ2-7; tentatively, D is TRBD2 (6 bases). CDR3 length: 16 amino acids. Germline values: CDR1 SGHTA, CDR2 FQGNSA. With 3 bases removed from V and 4 bases from J, the gap between germline ends came to 19 bases.

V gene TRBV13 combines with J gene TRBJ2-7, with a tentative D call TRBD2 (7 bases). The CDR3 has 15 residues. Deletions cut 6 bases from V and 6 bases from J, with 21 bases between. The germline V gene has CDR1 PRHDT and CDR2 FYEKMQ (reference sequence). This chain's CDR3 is CASSSFLGGRGEQYF. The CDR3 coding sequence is TGTGCCAGCAGTTCCTTTTTAGGGGGGAGGGGCGAGCAGTACTTC.

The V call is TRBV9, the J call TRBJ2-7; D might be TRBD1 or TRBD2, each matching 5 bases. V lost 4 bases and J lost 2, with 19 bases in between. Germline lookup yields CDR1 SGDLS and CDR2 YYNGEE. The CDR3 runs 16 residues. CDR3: CASSPLGVQYAYEQYF. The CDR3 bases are TGTGCCAGCAGCCCCCTGGGGGTACAATATGCCTACGAGCAGTACTTC. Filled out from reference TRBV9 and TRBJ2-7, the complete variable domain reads DSGVTQTPKHLITATGQRVTLRCSPRSGDLSVYWYQQSLDQGLQFLIQYYNGEERAKGNILERFSAQQFPDLHSELNLSSLELGDSALYFCASSPLGVQYAYEQYFGPGTRLTVT.

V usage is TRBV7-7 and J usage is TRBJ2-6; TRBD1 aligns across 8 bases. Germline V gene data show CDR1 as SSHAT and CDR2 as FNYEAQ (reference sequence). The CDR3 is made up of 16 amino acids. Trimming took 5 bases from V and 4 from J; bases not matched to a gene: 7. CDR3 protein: CASSPTGGAGANVLTF. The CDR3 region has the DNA TGTGCCAGCAGCCCAACAGGGGGTGCAGGGGCCAACGTCCTGACTTTC.

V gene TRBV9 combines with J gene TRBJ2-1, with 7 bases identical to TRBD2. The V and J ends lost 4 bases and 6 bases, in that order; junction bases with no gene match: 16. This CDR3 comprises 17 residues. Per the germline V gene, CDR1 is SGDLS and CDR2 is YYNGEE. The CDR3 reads CASSRTRTSFVGNEQFF. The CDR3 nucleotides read TGTGCCAGCAGCAGAACCCGGACTAGTTTCGTTGGCAATGAGCAGTTCTTC.

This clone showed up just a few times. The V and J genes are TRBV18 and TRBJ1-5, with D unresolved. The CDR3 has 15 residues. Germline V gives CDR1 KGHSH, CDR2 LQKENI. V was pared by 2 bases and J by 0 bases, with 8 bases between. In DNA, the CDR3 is TGTGCCAGCTCACCAAAACCAGATAGCAATCAGCCCCAGCATTTT. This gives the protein CASSPKPDSNQPQHF.

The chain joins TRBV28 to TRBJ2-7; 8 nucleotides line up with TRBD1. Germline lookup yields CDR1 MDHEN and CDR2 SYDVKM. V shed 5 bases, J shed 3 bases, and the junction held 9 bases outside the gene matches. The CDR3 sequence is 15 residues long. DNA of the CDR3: TGTGCCAGCAGTCTTACAGGACAGGGTCTCTACGAGCAGTACTTC. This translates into CASSLTGQGLYEQYF.

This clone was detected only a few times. For the CDR3, the DNA is TGTGCCAGCAGCGTAGACCTGAGCCCGCACCGCGAGCAGTACTTC. It codes for CASSVDLSPHREQYF. V is TRBV9 and J is TRBJ2-7; D is undetermined. Germline V gene lookup returns CDR1 SGDLS and CDR2 YYNGEE. This CDR3 spans 15 amino acids. V lost 0 bases and J lost 6, with 16 bases in between.